The 18 T cell receptor beta chains below all came from one sample that was sequenced in a study of monozygotic twins with inflammatory bowel disease. Reanalyzing the 5' RACE reads, TCRdb keeps one entry per CDR3 protein, without DNA. This repertoire includes nearly 450,000 distinct CDR3 sequences. Sequenced sample: blood. All receptors derive from a human donor with ulcerative colitis or Crohn's disease, or a healthy co-twin of an affected twin (not recorded which).

This chain links TRBV5-1 with TRBJ2-7. The CDR3 runs to 13 residues. Germline CDR1 and CDR2: SGHRS and YFSETQ. The CDR3 spells CASSINRNYEQYF.

The J gene is TRBJ2-7, the V gene TRBV10-3; TCRdb proposes TRBD2, but this gene call is untestable without DNA. Looked up from germline, CDR1 is ENHRY and CDR2 is SYGVKD. The CDR3 has 15 amino acids. Here the CDR3 reads CAIRTSGGYPYEQYF.

This CDR3 is CASRTTGRNTGELFF. The J gene is TRBJ2-2, the V gene TRBV12-3 or TRBV12-4; lacking DNA, the TRBD1 call made by TCRdb goes unchecked. The CDR3 covers 15 residues.

The chain combines TRBV5-1 with TRBJ2-4. Germline V gives CDR1 SGHRS, CDR2 YFSETQ. This CDR3 has 14 amino acids. The CDR3 protein is CASSQMGSKNIQYF.

CDR3 sequence: CASRWGLAATEAFF. V is TRBV6-1 and J is TRBJ1-1. CDR3 length: 14 amino acids. Germline CDR1 MNHNS, CDR2 SASEGT.

The chain combines TRBV6-2 or TRBV6-3 with TRBJ2-1; the D gene TCRdb calls, TRBD1, cannot be checked with no DNA. Germline V gene data show CDR1 as MNHEY and CDR2 as SVGEGT. This CDR3 is built from 16 residues. CDR3 sequence reads: CASRGRGGDSYNEQFF.

J is TRBJ2-1 and V is TRBV4-2; TCRdb's assignment of TRBD2 cannot be checked, as there is no DNA. The CDR3 is 16 amino acids. Germline assignment: CDR1 LGHNA and CDR2 YNFKEQ. The CDR3 loop reads CASSQASGIAYNEQFF.

The CDR3 loop is CASSRYNETQYF. The chain links TRBV3-1 to TRBJ2-5. CDR3 size: 12 residues. The germline gives CDR1 LGHDT, CDR2 YNNKEL (reference sequence).

The chain carries TRBV19 and TRBJ1-1; TCRdb returns TRBD1, unconfirmable since there is no DNA. Germline V gene lookup returns CDR1 LNHDA and CDR2 SQIVND (reference sequence). This CDR3 is 14 amino acids long. CDR3 sequence reads: CASSQGHRNTEAFF.

The chain combines TRBV29-1 with TRBJ1-1. In germline, CDR1 is SQVTM, CDR2 ANQGSEA. There are 12 residues in the CDR3. The chain's CDR3 is CSVDRSRTEAFF.

The chain carries TRBV11-1 and TRBJ2-7; TCRdb calls TRBD1, which cannot be checked without DNA. CDR3 length: 18 amino acids. The germline V gene has CDR1 SGHAT and CDR2 FQDESV (reference sequence). CDR3 in amino acids: CASSLAYISRQGSDEQYF.

The V gene is TRBV15, the J gene TRBJ1-1; there is no DNA to check the TCRdb D call of TRBD1. Germline CDR1 LNHNV, CDR2 YYDKDF (reference sequence). This CDR3 is built from 15 residues. The chain's CDR3 is CATQLGRIGNTEAFF.

This chain links TRBV5-4 with TRBJ1-4. This CDR3 is built from 16 residues. The germline gives CDR1 SGHNT, CDR2 YYREEE (reference sequence). The chain's CDR3 is CASSLAAGRTDEKLFF.

The chain links TRBV4-2 to TRBJ2-5; TCRdb picks TRBD2, but there is no DNA to check that call. This CDR3 is 16 amino acids long. Germline V CDR1 and CDR2: LGHNA, YNFKEQ. CDR3: CASSQDGTSGGGTQYF.

The CDR3 loop is CASSYSHPGTEAFF. V gene TRBV6-5 combines with J gene TRBJ1-1; with no DNA, the TCRdb D assignment of TRBD1 cannot be verified. This CDR3 has 14 residues. The germline CDR1 and CDR2 sequences are MNHEY and SVGAGI.

The J gene is TRBJ2-1, the V gene TRBV6-5; no DNA is available, so the TRBD1 call from TCRdb remains unchecked. Germline V gene sequence: CDR1 MNHEY, CDR2 SVGAGI. The CDR3 totals 12 residues. The CDR3 protein is CASRDRGDEQFF.

V gene TRBV7-2 combines with J gene TRBJ1-2; TCRdb selects TRBD1, and the lack of DNA leaves this call unchecked. CDR3 length: 15 residues. The germline V gene encodes CDR1 SGHTA and CDR2 FQGNSA. This chain's CDR3 is CASSPPRDRRYGYTF.

The chain carries TRBV5-1 and TRBJ1-2; with no DNA, the TCRdb D assignment of TRBD1 cannot be verified. Germline CDR1 is SGHRS and CDR2 is YFSETQ. The CDR3 contains 15 residues. This chain's CDR3 is CASSLTTGAGYGYTF.